This T cell receptor beta chain was observed in a study of control samples from healthy donors and cancer patients. This CDR3 has 14 residues. Trimming removed 7 bases from V and 5 bases from J; junction bases left unmatched: 5. Clones were read by immunoSEQ multiplex PCR, and TCRdb kept only the in-frame ones, dropping some. The profile covers approximately 160,000 clones, with 75% to 95% appearing a single time and around 2% taken by the ten largest. The source of this sequence is a woman aged 40 to 49 in good health. V gene TRBV6-7 combines with J gene TRBJ2-2; 9 nucleotides line up with TRBD1. TRBV6-7 is known as an ORF, though its function is uncertain. The sample was blood. DNA for the CDR3: TGTGCCAGCAAAGGACAGGGGTATACCGGGGAGCTGTTTTTT. The encoded protein is CASKGQGYTGELFF.